There are many counts of the clone carrying this TCR beta chain. Its antigen is not identified. The junction had 2 bases not matched to a gene; V was cut back by 2 bases and J by 5 bases. Germline CDR1 and CDR2: SGHTA and FQGNSA. The CDR3 is 14 amino acids. The entry originates in a study of early T cells in non-severe SARS-CoV-2 infection. Study-level background: Unsorted whole-blood RNA was sequenced in bulk, leaving chains unpaired.

As part of library construction, unique molecular identifiers were attached to individual cDNA molecules. A single record per CDR3 protein comes from TCRdb applying MiXCR to the 5' RACE reads. The sample shows around 58,000 distinct CDR3 sequences, around 4.7% of them seen only once. Notes on the study in general: Missing private and CD4 specificities, VDJdb matching favored anti-spike CD8 responses.

The chain couples TRBV7-2 to TRBJ2-7; 11 bases align to TRBD1. The sample consisted of whole blood. The clonotype originates from an adult who was a healthcare worker with PCR-confirmed SARS-CoV-2 infection or an uninfected control (not recorded which). The CDR3: CASSLSGQGDEQYF. In DNA form, the CDR3 reads TGTGCCAGCAGCTTATCGGGACAGGGGGACGAGCAGTACTTC.